This TCR beta chain comes out of a study of response to subunit inactivated influenza vaccine (dated by TCRdb to the late 2010s). In the study overall: Deep quantitative T cell receptor repertoire profiling was used in the study to track responses to a trivalent subunit inactivated influenza vaccine.

Receptor amplification or capture employed RT-PCR. Sequencer: Illumina HiSeq 2500. TCRdb passed the public sequencing reads through fastp at Q25 and MiXCR, retaining productive beta sequences. Rows are combined by CDR3 protein, so each entry shows the most common genes and DNA. The sample table lists hundreds of thousands of distinct CDR3 sequences, 14% of them with a count of one. The ten biggest clones cover roughly 6.4% of the sample. Trimmed from V: 1 base; trimmed from J: 8 bases; junction bases lacking a gene match: 9. The CDR3 starts with the cysteine, ends with the phenylalanine, and has 15 residues. The kept DNA is CDR3 alone, 45 bases in frame from the first base. The germline V gene specifies SGDLS as CDR1 and YYNGEE as CDR2. Results the study describes overall, beyond this receptor: The authors proposed that each seasonal influenza vaccination may bring in only a limited number of new T cells.

In regard to this clonotype: It has no known antigen specificity. Per-nucleotide qualities are absent, and no much larger clonotype sits a single base away.

The sample in question was PBMCs from blood, obtained 14 to 15 days before vaccination. The sequence was obtained from a man in his forties or fifties who received an inactivated influenza vaccine. Donor details come from another sample of the same person, matched by shared clones. The rearrangement joined TRBV9 to TRBJ2-1; 7 bases in the junction line up with TRBD1. The base sequence is TGTGCCAGCAGCGTAATGACAGGGATCGGTTATGAGCAGTTCTTC. It specifies CASSVMTGIGYEQFF.